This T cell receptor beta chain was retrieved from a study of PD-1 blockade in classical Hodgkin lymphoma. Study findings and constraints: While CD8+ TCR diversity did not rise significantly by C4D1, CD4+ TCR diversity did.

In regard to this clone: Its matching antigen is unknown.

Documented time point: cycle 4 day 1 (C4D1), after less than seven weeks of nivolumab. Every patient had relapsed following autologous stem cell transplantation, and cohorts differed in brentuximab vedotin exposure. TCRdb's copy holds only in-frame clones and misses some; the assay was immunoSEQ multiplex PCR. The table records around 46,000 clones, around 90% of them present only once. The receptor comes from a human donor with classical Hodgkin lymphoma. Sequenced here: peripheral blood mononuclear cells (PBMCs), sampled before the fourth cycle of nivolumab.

CDR3 loop: CAWSSQGVTYEQYF. The CDR3 DNA reads TGTGCCTGGAGTAGCCAGGGGGTAACCTACGAGCAGTACTTC. This chain links TRBV30 with TRBJ2-7, with 7 bases fitting TRBD1. Germline-derived CDR1 and CDR2 are GTSNPN and SVGIG (reference sequence). With V trimmed by 2 bases and J by 2 bases, 6 bases remained unmatched. The CDR3 spans 14 residues.